The 5 T cell receptor beta chains reported below all come from one sample, sequenced in a study of blood T cell repertoires in COVID-19. Assay: immunoSEQ multiplex PCR; the TCRdb copy retains only in-frame clones and omits some. The sample comprises over 200,000 clones, about 87% of which are singletons, and roughly 2.5% rests with the top ten. Sequences were obtained from PBMCs or T cells enriched from blood (not recorded which). The source of these receptors is a woman between 40 and 55 years old with acute COVID-19.

The chain is built from TRBV11-3 and TRBJ2-6, with a tentative D call TRBD2 (6 bases). The V end was cut by 3 bases, the J end by 0 bases, with 9 bases between. CDR3 length equals 16 residues. Germline CDR1 reads SGHNT; CDR2 reads YENEEA. CDR3 DNA sequence: TGTGCCAGCAGCTTGGAGGGGCTCTCTGGGGCCAACGTCCTGACTTTC. Amino acid sequence: CASSLEGLSGANVLTF.

The chain carries TRBV7-6 and TRBJ2-2; a possible D gene is TRBD2 (6 bases). The V gene's germline CDR1 is SGHVS and CDR2 FNYEAQ. The CDR3 totals 15 residues. V was clipped by 0 bases and J by 5 bases, with 10 bases between them. The DNA for the CDR3 is TGTGCCAGCAGCTTAGCGCGGGCGGGGACCGGGGAGCTGTTTTTT. Protein sequence: CASSLARAGTGELFF.

The chain combines TRBV6-5 with TRBJ1-2; possible D gene TRBD1, 6 bases. This CDR3 is built from 13 residues. The germline gives CDR1 MNHEY, CDR2 SVGAGI. The V end lost 5 bases, the J end lost 3 bases, and 10 bases lay between the germline ends. The CDR3 here is CASSPGQYYGYTF. The CDR3 DNA is TGTGCCAGCAGTCCTGGACAGTACTATGGCTACACCTTC.

The gene calls are TRBV2 and TRBJ2-5, with 11 bases lining up with TRBD1. V gave up 6 bases and J gave up 5 bases; unmatched junction bases: 8. Germline V gene sequence: CDR1 SNHLY, CDR2 FYNNEI. The CDR3 runs 15 residues. This chain's CDR3 is CASSGGTGGFETQYF. In nucleotides, the CDR3 is TGTGCCAGCAGCGGGGGGACAGGGGGTTTCGAGACCCAGTACTTC.

The chain is built from TRBV5-4 and TRBJ2-3, with TRBD2 identical over 8 bases. The CDR3 contains 16 residues. The V and J ends lost 0 bases and 8 bases, in that order; junction bases with no gene match: 11. CDR1 is SGHNT and CDR2 is YYREEE in the germline V gene (reference sequence). Written as DNA, the CDR3 is TGTGCCAGCAGCTTGGTGGCCGGGGGGGCTCGAGGTACGCAGTATTTT. Translated: CASSLVAGGARGTQYF.